The clone carrying this T cell receptor beta chain appeared a few times. The antigen is unknown. Time point meaning: patch test 1, 2 weeks after DPC sensitization. This sample's treatment: therapeutic diphenylcyclopropenone sensitization with weekly scalp DPC. The authors extracted total RNA from unfractionated whole blood. This sample was included in a study of human T cells and chemical hapten exposure. Study-level information: On approximately 2 cm by approximately 2 cm of upper inner arm skin, sensitization was performed with 2% DPC. Study-level findings and limits: Donors in the study had alopecia, meaning their immune response may differ from healthy people's.

Original processing notes: Samples held a median of approximately 96,000 TCRs, range about 20,000–700,000. TCRdb fed the RACE reads into MiXCR, producing one record per CDR3 protein. These V and J calls are TCRdb output, not the study's own analysis. The sample contains fewer than 500,000 distinct CDR3 sequences, around 4.8% of which appear only once. CDR1 is GTSNPN, CDR2 SVGIG, per germline (reference sequence). The CDR3 has 15 amino acids. The junction had 11 bases not matched to a gene; V was cut back by 5 bases and J by 5 bases. The clonotype originates from a woman aged 50 to 60 with alopecia areata. Some clones in this sample may be carry-over from other donors' samples. The rearrangement links TRBV30 to TRBJ2-5; 10 nucleotides line up with TRBD1. Sequences were derived from whole blood, sampled in connection with sensitization to the hapten diphenylcyclopropenone (DPC). Here the CDR3 DNA reads TGTGCCTGGGTCGACAGGGGGCGCTTTTCGGAGACCCAGTACTTC. This gives the protein CAWVDRGRFSETQYF.